Listed below are T cell receptor beta chains from one sample, sequenced in a study of blood T cell repertoires in COVID-19. Data came from immunoSEQ multiplex PCR; TCRdb stores just in-frame clones and leaves some out. The sample consists of 100,000 to 130,000 clones, around 90% of them appearing once. What was sequenced was peripheral blood. These receptor sequences come from a human donor in a cohort sampled during active COVID-19. The CDR3 runs from the conserved cysteine through the conserved F or W. Each record gives: J gene, D gene, clone size, V gene, CDR3 protein, CDR3 DNA. A D gene is named only where the DNA matches it firmly. Size is stated for part of the rows, as once, few or many counts, or as a class when the clone is expanded.

>TRBJ2-7|TRBD2|-|TRBV29-1
CSVEGKGLADYEQYF
TGCAGCGTTGAGGGTAAGGGACTAGCGGATTACGAGCAGTACTTC
>TRBJ2-5|-|-|TRBV6-5
CASSSGGPGTQYF
TGTGCCAGCAGTTCGGGGGGCCCGGGGACCCAGTACTTC
>TRBJ2-7|TRBD1|once|TRBV28
CASSTTGGLDEQYF
TGTGCCAGCAGCACGACAGGGGGCCTAGACGAGCAGTACTTC
>TRBJ1-2|-|-|TRBV27
CASSFVGRGYGYTF
TGTGCCAGCAGTTTTGTAGGTCGAGGGTATGGCTACACCTTC
>TRBJ2-2|-|-|TRBV5-8
CASSFRAQSGELFF
TGTGCCAGCAGCTTCAGGGCGCAAAGCGGGGAGCTGTTTTTT
>TRBJ2-3|-|-|TRBV2
CASSVRTSGDTQYF
TGTGCCAGCAGTGTGAGGACATCTGGGGATACGCAGTATTTT
>TRBJ1-1|TRBD1|-|TRBV19
CASSPRQGHTEAFF
TGTGCCAGTAGTCCCAGACAGGGGCACACTGAAGCTTTCTTT
>TRBJ1-2|-|-|TRBV14
CASSQQFYGGVSGGYTF
TGTGCCAGCAGCCAACAATTCTATGGAGGAGTGTCAGGTGGCTACACCTTC
>TRBJ1-2|-|-|TRBV15
CATSSPGGIRNYGYTF
TGTGCCACCAGCAGCCCGGGGGGGATCCGTAACTATGGCTACACCTTC
>TRBJ2-3|TRBD2|-|TRBV19
CASMRVGGTTDTQYF
TGTGCCAGTATGAGGGTGGGGGGGACCACAGATACGCAGTATTTT
>TRBJ1-1|-|-|TRBV19
CASSVRGLNTEAFF
TGTGCCAGCTCAGTCCGGGGATTAAACACTGAAGCTTTCTTT
>TRBJ2-1|TRBD2|-|TRBV29-1
CSVEDRFGTSGLYNEQFF
TGCAGCGTTGAAGATCGCTTCGGGACTAGCGGGTTATACAATGAGCAGTTCTTC
>TRBJ2-2|TRBD1|-|TRBV7-2
CASSARQGITGELFF
TGTGCCAGCAGCGCTAGACAGGGGATCACCGGGGAGCTGTTTTTT
>TRBJ2-1|-|-|TRBV2
CASSSQGWNNEQFF
TGTGCCAGCAGTTCTCAGGGATGGAACAATGAGCAGTTCTTC
>TRBJ2-1|-|-|TRBV5-1
CASSLGTGVYNEQFF
TGCGCCAGCAGCTTGGGGACGGGGGTCTACAATGAGCAGTTCTTC
>TRBJ2-4|-|-|TRBV5-1
CASSPRDLPTF
TGCGCCAGCAGCCCCCGGGACTTACCAACCTTC
>TRBJ1-2|-|-|TRBV27
CASSQPQGLRLYGYTF
TGTGCCAGCAGTCAACCCCAGGGCCTACGGCTTTATGGCTACACCTTC
>TRBJ2-1|-|-|TRBV11-2
CASSLSLGEQFF
TGTGCCAGCAGCTTAAGCCTCGGTGAGCAGTTCTTC
>TRBJ1-2|TRBD1|once|TRBV5-6
CASSPGGRYGYTF
TGTGCCAGCAGCCCAGGGGGCCGGTATGGCTACACCTTC
>TRBJ2-5|TRBD1|-|TRBV5-1
CASSKRQGQETQYF
TGCGCCAGCAGCAAAAGACAGGGGCAAGAGACCCAGTACTTC
>TRBJ1-5|-|-|TRBV18
CASSPTPEQPQHF
TGTGCCAGCTCACCAACCCCGGAGCAGCCCCAGCATTTT
>TRBJ1-4|TRBD1|once|TRBV7-6
CASSYRDRGRGGELFF
TGTGCCAGCAGCTACCGGGACAGGGGGCGCGGCGGGGAACTGTTTTTT
>TRBJ1-1|TRBD1|-|TRBV7-2
CASGRQGMMNTEAFF
TGTGCCAGCGGAAGACAGGGGATGATGAACACTGAAGCTTTCTTT
>TRBJ1-1|TRBD1|-|TRBV11-3
CASSPGQGEMNTEAFF
TGTGCCAGCAGCCCAGGACAGGGAGAGATGAACACTGAAGCTTTCTTT
>TRBJ2-1|-|-|TRBV3-1/TRBV3-2
CASSQQGGYNEQFF
TGTGCCAGCAGCCAACAAGGGGGATACAATGAGCAGTTCTTC
>TRBJ2-3|TRBD1|-|TRBV5-1
CASSLAGTGAPDTQYF
TGCGCCAGCAGCTTGGCCGGGACAGGGGCCCCAGATACGCAGTATTTT
>TRBJ1-3|TRBD1|-|TRBV5-1
CASSVQPTGARGNTIYF
TGCGCCAGCAGCGTACAGCCTACAGGGGCTCGAGGAAACACCATATATTTT
>TRBJ2-3|-|-|TRBV7-9
CASSTMSGDTDTQYF
TGTGCCAGCAGCACAATGTCCGGAGACACAGATACGCAGTATTTT
>TRBJ1-2|-|-|TRBV28
CASSLDPRGGNYGYTF
TGTGCCAGCAGTTTGGATCCTAGAGGGGGTAACTATGGCTACACCTTC
>TRBJ1-6|-|-|TRBV30
CAWKRPLSSYNSPLHF
TGTGCCTGGAAGAGGCCCCTCAGCTCCTATAATTCACCCCTCCACTTT
>TRBJ1-4|-|-|TRBV4-1
CASSQDSRWWELFF
TGCGCCAGCAGCCAAGATTCGCGGTGGTGGGAACTGTTTTTT
>TRBJ1-4|TRBD1|-|TRBV4-2
CASSRETGGSWDEKLFF
TGTGCCAGCAGCCGAGAGACAGGGGGCTCGTGGGATGAAAAACTGTTTTTT
>TRBJ1-1|TRBD1|-|TRBV6-6
CASIRQGIEAFF
TGTGCCAGCATTAGACAGGGGATTGAAGCTTTCTTT
>TRBJ1-3|-|-|TRBV6-1
CASSGRWGGSRLGSGNTIYF
TGTGCCAGCAGTGGACGTTGGGGGGGCTCTAGGCTGGGCTCTGGAAACACCATATATTTT
>TRBJ2-1|-|-|TRBV2
CASIQRGYRNEQFF
TGTGCCAGCATTCAAAGGGGGTACAGGAATGAGCAGTTCTTC
>TRBJ1-3|-|-|TRBV30
CAWFPALGSSGNTIYF
TGTGCCTGGTTCCCCGCCCTCGGGAGCTCTGGAAACACCATATATTTT
>TRBJ1-2|-|-|TRBV5-1
CASSLETANYGYTF
TGCGCCAGCAGCTTGGAAACAGCTAACTATGGCTACACCTTC
>TRBJ2-3|-|-|TRBV5-4
CASSLARTPSTDTQYF
TGTGCCAGCAGCTTGGCTCGGACTCCTAGCACAGATACGCAGTATTTT
>TRBJ2-7|-|-|TRBV20-1
CSAPRGYEQYF
TGCAGTGCCCCCAGGGGCTACGAGCAGTACTTC
>TRBJ2-3|TRBD2|-|TRBV19
CASSGGSGNADTQYF
TGTGCCAGTAGTGGCGGGAGCGGGAATGCAGATACGCAGTATTTT
>TRBJ1-5|-|-|TRBV28
CASSRSGGSNQPQHF
TGTGCCAGCAGTCGCTCGGGGGGAAGCAATCAGCCCCAGCATTTT
>TRBJ2-7|-|-|TRBV5-1
CASSSASLSVAAAYEQYF
TGCGCCAGCAGCTCGGCTAGCTTATCCGTAGCAGCTGCCTACGAGCAGTACTTC
>TRBJ1-6|-|-|TRBV30
CAWSVIRDSPLHF
TGTGCCTGGAGTGTAATCCGGGATTCACCCCTCCACTTT
>TRBJ1-4|TRBD1|-|TRBV11-2
CASSLGQSEKLFF
TGTGCCAGCAGCTTGGGACAGTCTGAAAAACTGTTTTTT
>TRBJ2-7|-|-|TRBV12-5
CASGLVGVAYEQYF
TGTGCTAGTGGTTTGGTAGGGGTAGCTTACGAGCAGTACTTC
>TRBJ2-1|-|-|TRBV10-1
CASSGGQVNNEQFF
TGCGCCAGCAGTGGCGGGCAGGTCAACAATGAGCAGTTCTTC
>TRBJ2-5|-|-|TRBV9
CASSVSGGETQYF
TGTGCCAGCAGCGTATCCGGAGGAGAGACCCAGTACTTC
>TRBJ2-6|-|-|TRBV30
CAWTLGSGANVLTF
TGTGCCTGGACCCTAGGATCTGGGGCCAACGTCCTGACTTTC
>TRBJ1-1|-|once|TRBV29-1
CSVTQGNTEAFF
TGCAGCGTCACACAGGGGAACACTGAAGCTTTCTTT
>TRBJ2-1|-|-|TRBV5-6
CASSLDRYNEQFF
TGTGCCAGCAGCTTGGACAGGTACAATGAGCAGTTCTTC
>TRBJ2-1|TRBD2|few|TRBV11-3
CASAAGLAYNEQFF
TGTGCCAGCGCAGCGGGACTAGCCTACAATGAGCAGTTCTTC
>TRBJ2-3|-|-|TRBV7-9
CASRFETDTQYF
TGTGCCAGTCGCTTCGAGACAGATACGCAGTATTTT
>TRBJ1-1|TRBD1|once|TRBV6-4
CASSSTGENTEAFF
TGTGCCAGCAGTTCGACAGGGGAGAACACTGAAGCTTTCTTT
>TRBJ2-7|-|-|TRBV5-8
CASSLEAVSSYEQYF
TGTGCCAGCAGCTTGGAAGCGGTAAGCTCCTACGAGCAGTACTTC
>TRBJ1-6|-|-|TRBV18
CASSPDWRDSPLHF
TGTGCCAGCTCACCGGACTGGAGGGATTCACCCCTCCACTTT